Shown below are 19 T cell receptor beta chains from a single sample sequenced in a study of neurological immune-mediated disorders. The sample's time point: longitudinal time-point 1 (baseline). TCRdb re-analysed the 5' RACE reads in MiXCR, keeping a single row per CDR3 protein. Of 55,000 to 80,000 distinct CDR3 sequences in the sample, approximately 13% were seen once. The material sequenced was PBMCs. The receptors derive from a female donor with HTLV-1-associated myelopathy (HAM/TSP).

The V call is TRBV5-1, the J call TRBJ2-2; TRBD1 agrees at 8 bases. The CDR3 length is 15 residues. V was clipped by 4 bases and J by 4 bases; unmatched bases: 6. Germline loops: CDR1 SGHRS, CDR2 YFSETQ. CDR3 loop: CASSGRGLGTGELFF. For the CDR3, the DNA is TGCGCCAGCAGCGGCAGGGGGCTTGGCACCGGGGAGCTGTTTTTT.

The chain couples TRBV20-1 to TRBJ2-3, with a tentative D call TRBD2 (6 bases). The CDR3 contains 16 residues. Germline assignment: CDR1 DFQATT and CDR2 SNEGSKA (reference sequence). With 6 bases removed from V and 0 bases from J, the gap between germline ends came to 19 bases. CDR3: CSAVPHSGPSTDTQYF. The CDR3 nucleotides read TGCAGTGCAGTCCCCCATAGCGGTCCTAGCACAGATACGCAGTATTTT.

This clonotype was counted many times. This chain uses TRBV6-1 with TRBJ2-1; D call uncertain. Germline V gives CDR1 MNHNS, CDR2 SASEGT. The CDR3 covers 12 residues. Trimming removed 6 bases from V and 4 bases from J, with 7 bases in between. The chain's CDR3 is CASSQFYNEQFF. CDR3 nucleotide sequence: TGTGCCAGCAGCCAATTTTACAATGAGCAGTTCTTC.

This clonotype was recorded many times. This chain joins TRBV7-9 and TRBJ1-1; the match to TRBD1 covers 7 bases. The germline V gene encodes CDR1 SEHNR and CDR2 FQNEAQ (reference sequence). After removal of 5 bases from V and 7 bases from J, the junction contained 7 bases not matched to a gene. The CDR3 has 13 residues. CDR3 in DNA: TGTGCCAGCAGCATGACAGGGACTATTGAAGCTTTCTTT. Its translation is CASSMTGTIEAFF.

This clonotype was detected ten times or more. This rearrangement joins TRBV5-1 to TRBJ1-2; D is undetermined. This CDR3 spans 15 amino acids. Per the germline V gene, CDR1 is SGHRS and CDR2 is YFSETQ. V lost 0 bases to trimming and J lost 4 bases, with 13 bases between them. The CDR3 is CASSLARWAGYGYTF. CDR3 nucleotide sequence: TGCGCCAGCAGCTTGGCTCGTTGGGCAGGCTATGGCTACACCTTC.

This clonotype was counted ten times or more. A read error may produce the germline difference seen at one junction end. The J gene is TRBJ2-6, the V gene TRBV9; D perhaps matches TRBD1 (6 bases). CDR3 length: 18 residues. Per the germline V gene, CDR1 is SGDLS and CDR2 is YYNGEE. This CDR3 reads CASSVAGADLSGANVLTF. As DNA, the CDR3 is TGTGCCAGCAGCGTAGCAGGGGCCGACCTCTCTGGGGCCAACGTACTGACTTTC.

Regarding this clonotype: Germline and junction disagree at one end, which may indicate a read error. CDR3: CASSLGAPQESQYF. In DNA, the CDR3 is TGTGCCAGCAGCTTGGGGGCACCACAAGAGAGCCAGTACTTC. The genes are TRBV5-5 and TRBJ2-5; the D is unclear. Germline V gives CDR1 SGHKS, CDR2 YYEKEE (reference sequence). The CDR3 loop spans 14 amino acids.

The table lists this clonotype with many counts. This chain uses TRBV20-1 with TRBJ2-7; no definite D call. The CDR3 covers 15 residues. The V and J ends lost 1 base and 6 bases respectively, with 19 bases between them. Germline V CDR1 and CDR2: DFQATT, SNEGSKA (reference sequence). The DNA for the CDR3 is TGCAGTGCTAGAGGCACCTTGTTGGCTCAAGTCGAGCAGTACTTC. Amino acid sequence: CSARGTLLAQVEQYF.

This clonotype was seen repeatedly, ten times or more. This rearrangement joins TRBV10-3 to TRBJ2-5; TRBD2 might be the D (7 bases). From germline, CDR1 is ENHRY and CDR2 SYGVKD. Trimming left V 0 bases short and J 4 bases short, with 15 bases between. The CDR3 loop spans 16 amino acids. As DNA, the CDR3 is TGTGCCATCAGTGAGTCGCGGGGGCAGCCTCGAGAGACCCAGTACTTC. Protein sequence: CAISESRGQPRETQYF.

This clonotype occurred a few times. The chain carries TRBV12-3 or TRBV12-4 and TRBJ2-7; 12 bases are shared with TRBD1. The CDR3 has 15 residues. Trimming removed 5 bases from V and 5 bases from J; junction bases left unmatched: 7. This CDR3 is CASSVAGTGGHEQYF. The CDR3 DNA sequence: TGTGCCAGCAGTGTCGCCGGGACAGGGGGCCACGAGCAGTACTTC.

Turning to this clonotype: This may come from a read error, since a much larger clone is one base off. V usage is TRBV6-5 and J usage is TRBJ2-3; D call uncertain. The CDR3 consists of 14 residues. Per germline, CDR1 MNHEY and CDR2 SVGAGI. This chain's CDR3 is CDSSLNRLADTQYF. In DNA, the CDR3 is TGTGACAGCAGTTTGAATCGCCTCGCGGATACGCAGTATTTT.

The sample holds many counts of this clonotype. J is TRBJ2-7 and V is TRBV14; D is ambiguous. The germline gives CDR1 SGHDN, CDR2 FVKESK. This CDR3 contains 13 residues. V was clipped by 3 bases and J by 0 bases, with 6 bases between them. CDR3 residues: CASSHYLSYEQYF. The CDR3 DNA reads TGTGCCAGCAGCCATTACCTCTCCTACGAGCAGTACTTC.

A word on this clonotype: A junction end diverges from the germline sequence, so it may reflect a read error. CDR3 DNA: TGTGCCAGCAGTTCTACGGAGATAACAGATATGCAGTATTTT. Protein product: CASSSTEITDMQYF. This rearrangement joins TRBV27 to TRBJ2-3; no firm D call. The length of the CDR3 is 14 residues. Germline V CDR1 and CDR2: MNHEY, SMNVEV (reference sequence).

There are many counts of this clonotype. V and J are TRBV6-5 and TRBJ1-2; the D gene is possibly TRBD1 (6 bases). The CDR3 consists of 14 residues. Germline V gene lookup returns CDR1 MNHEY and CDR2 SVGAGI. V lost 6 bases and J 0 bases, leaving 11 bases between the germline ends. The CDR3 region is CASSKTGTNYGYTF. CDR3 nucleotides: TGTGCCAGCAGCAAAACAGGGACTAACTATGGCTACACCTTC.

There are many counts of this clonotype. The chain joins TRBV5-1 to TRBJ2-1; D is perhaps TRBD1 (6 bases). The CDR3 is 15 residues long. Germline CDR1 reads SGHRS; CDR2 reads YFSETQ. Deletions cut 0 bases from V and 6 bases from J, with 13 bases between. CDR3 DNA: TGCGCCAGCAGCTTGGATGGGGGCATCGGCAATGAGCAGTTCTTC. Amino acids: CASSLDGGIGNEQFF. Drawing the rest from reference TRBV5-1 and TRBJ2-1, the complete variable domain is KAGVTQTPRYLIKTRGQQVTLSCSPISGHRSVSWYQQTPGQGLQFLFEYFSETQRNKGNFPGRFSGRQFSNSRSEMNVSTLELGDSALYLCASSLDGGIGNEQFFGPGTRLTVL.

This clonotype was counted ten times or more. This rearrangement joins TRBV5-1 to TRBJ2-1; 7 bases fit TRBD2. CDR1 SGHRS and CDR2 YFSETQ come from the germline V gene. Germline trimming cut 2 bases from V and 7 bases from J; bases unmatched to any gene: 9. This CDR3 is built from 15 residues. The chain's CDR3 is CASSFWVAGGNEQFF. The CDR3 nucleotides are TGCGCCAGCAGCTTCTGGGTAGCGGGTGGTAATGAGCAGTTCTTC.

This clonotype was picked up many times. The chain uses TRBV29-1 and TRBJ2-7, with no clear D. V lost 6 bases and J lost 3, with 12 bases in between. Germline CDR1 and CDR2: SQVTM and ANQGSEA. The CDR3 consists of 12 residues. The CDR3 nucleotides read TGCAGCGTAACCTTGTCAGGCTACGAGCAGTACTTC. This codes for CSVTLSGYEQYF.

This clonotype occurred many times. The genes are TRBV6-1 and TRBJ2-5; the match to TRBD1 covers 7 bases. The germline CDR1 and CDR2 sequences are MNHNS and SASEGT. The CDR3 runs to 13 residues. V shed 6 bases, J shed 5 bases, and the junction held 6 bases outside the gene matches. The CDR3 bases are TGTGCCAGCAGAAGGGACAGTTTGGAGACCCAGTACTTC. Its translation: CASRRDSLETQYF.

This clonotype was observed many times. The genes are TRBV28 and TRBJ2-3; D is perhaps TRBD2 (5 bases). Deletions cut 7 bases from V and 5 bases from J, with 13 bases between. The CDR3 is 13 amino acids. Germline-derived CDR1 and CDR2 are MDHEN and SYDVKM. The CDR3 sequence is CASKLLEGDTQYF. DNA of the CDR3: TGTGCCAGCAAACTTCTTGAGGGAGATACGCAGTATTTT.